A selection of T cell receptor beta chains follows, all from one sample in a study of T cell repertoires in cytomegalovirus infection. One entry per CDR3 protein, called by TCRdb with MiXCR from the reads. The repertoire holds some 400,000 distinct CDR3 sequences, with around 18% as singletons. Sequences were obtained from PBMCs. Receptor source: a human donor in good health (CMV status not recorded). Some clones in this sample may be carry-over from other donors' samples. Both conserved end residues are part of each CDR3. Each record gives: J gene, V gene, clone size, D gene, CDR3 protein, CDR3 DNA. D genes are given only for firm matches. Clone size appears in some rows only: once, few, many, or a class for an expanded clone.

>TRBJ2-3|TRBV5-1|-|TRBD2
CASSRSGGVDTQYF
TGCGCCAGCAGCCGTAGCGGGGGAGTAGATACGCAGTATTTT
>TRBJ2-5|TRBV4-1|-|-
CASSQGPATRVYQETQYF
TGCGCCAGCAGCCAGGGCCCGGCGACACGGGTGTACCAAGAGACCCAGTACTTC
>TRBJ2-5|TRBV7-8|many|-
CASSRGYQETQYF
TGTGCCAGCAGTCGGGGGTACCAAGAGACCCAGTACTTC
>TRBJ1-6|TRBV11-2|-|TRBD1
CASSLNWDSYNSPLHF
TGTGCCAGCAGCTTGAACTGGGACAGCTATAATTCACCCCTCCACTTT
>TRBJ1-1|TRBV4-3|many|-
CASAESGDNTEAFF
TGCGCCAGCGCGGAAAGTGGGGATAACACTGAAGCTTTCTTT
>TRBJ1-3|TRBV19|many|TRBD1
CASSFQGVSGNTIYF
TGTGCCAGTAGTTTCCAGGGGGTCTCTGGAAACACCATATATTTT
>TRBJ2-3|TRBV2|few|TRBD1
CASRQGGDTQYF
TGTGCCAGCAGACAGGGGGGAGATACGCAGTATTTT
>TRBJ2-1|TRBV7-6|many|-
CASSLTGADEQFF
TGTGCCAGCAGCTTAACGGGGGCGGATGAGCAGTTCTTC
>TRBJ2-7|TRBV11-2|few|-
CASSIFRGKGYEQYF
TGTGCCAGCAGCATTTTCAGGGGAAAAGGTTACGAGCAGTACTTC
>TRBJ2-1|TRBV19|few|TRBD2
CASIAGTTDNEQFF
TGTGCCAGTATCGCCGGGACTACCGACAATGAGCAGTTCTTC
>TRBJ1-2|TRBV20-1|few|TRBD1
CSAMTGNYGYTF
TGCAGTGCTATGACAGGGAACTATGGCTACACCTTC
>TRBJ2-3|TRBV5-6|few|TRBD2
CASTPTAGGPLDTQYF
TGTGCCAGCACCCCCACCGCGGGGGGGCCATTAGATACGCAGTATTTT
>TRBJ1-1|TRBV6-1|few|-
CATRDVVGTIEAFF
TGTGCCACCCGGGATGTCGTGGGGACCATTGAAGCTTTCTTT
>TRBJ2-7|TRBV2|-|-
CASRPNLDGEQYF
TGTGCCAGCAGACCCAACCTTGACGGCGAGCAGTACTTC
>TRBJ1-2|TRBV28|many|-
CASSFNSRYTF
TGTGCCAGCAGTTTTAATTCGCGCTACACCTTC
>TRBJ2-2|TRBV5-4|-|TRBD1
CASSPRGRHTGELFF
TGTGCCAGCAGCCCAAGGGGGCGGCACACCGGGGAGCTGTTTTTT
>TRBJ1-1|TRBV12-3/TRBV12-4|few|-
CASSHAGSRTEAFF
TGTGCCAGCAGCCACGCAGGGTCCCGCACTGAAGCTTTCTTT
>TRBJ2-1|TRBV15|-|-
CATSRGAADEQFF
TGTGCCACCAGCAGAGGCGCAGCCGATGAGCAGTTCTTC
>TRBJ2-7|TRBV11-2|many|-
CASSRKTQGWEYEQYF
TGTGCCAGCAGCCGAAAGACTCAGGGGTGGGAATACGAGCAGTACTTC
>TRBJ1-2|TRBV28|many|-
CASSVTTGQGYTF
TGTGCCAGCAGTGTTACGACAGGTCAAGGCTACACCTTC
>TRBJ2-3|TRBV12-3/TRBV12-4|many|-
CASQLSGEDPNTQYF
TGTGCCAGCCAGTTGAGCGGAGAGGACCCAAATACGCAGTATTTT
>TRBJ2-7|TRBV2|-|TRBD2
CASLAGVSYEQYF
TGTGCCAGCCTAGCGGGGGTTTCCTACGAGCAGTACTTC
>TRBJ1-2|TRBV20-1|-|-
CSAPLPTDYTF
TGCAGTGCCCCCCTACCAACGGACTACACCTTC
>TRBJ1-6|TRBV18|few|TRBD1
CASSPPSRTGPDSPLHF
TGTGCCAGCTCACCACCTAGCCGGACAGGTCCGGACTCACCCCTCCACTTT
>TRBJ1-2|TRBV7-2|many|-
CASSLEVATYGYTF
TGTGCCAGCAGCTTGGAGGTTGCGACCTATGGCTACACCTTC
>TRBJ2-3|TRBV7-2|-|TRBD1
CASSWDRTSTDTQYF
TGTGCCAGCAGCTGGGACAGGACTAGCACAGATACGCAGTATTTT
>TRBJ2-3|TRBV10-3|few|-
CAISESSQARDTQYF
TGTGCCATCAGTGAGTCCAGTCAGGCACGAGATACGCAGTATTTT
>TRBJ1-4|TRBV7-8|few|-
CASSLAHHRGNEKLFF
TGTGCCAGCAGCTTAGCGCATCACCGCGGTAATGAAAAACTGTTTTTT
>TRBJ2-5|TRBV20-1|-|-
CSASLGTQETQYF
TGCAGTGCTAGTTTGGGAACCCAAGAGACCCAGTACTTC
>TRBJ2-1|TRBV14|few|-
CASSPHEEQFF
TGTGCCAGCAGCCCTCATGAAGAGCAGTTCTTC
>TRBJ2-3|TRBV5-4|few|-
CASSTDSTDTQYF
TGTGCCAGCAGCACGGACAGCACAGATACGCAGTATTTT
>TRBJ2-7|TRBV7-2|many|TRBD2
CASSLSGVAYEQYF
TGTGCCAGCAGCCTCAGCGGGGTCGCCTACGAGCAGTACTTC
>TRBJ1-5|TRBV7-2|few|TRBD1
CASSSGQYSNQPQHF
TGTGCCAGCAGCTCGGGACAGTATAGCAATCAGCCCCAGCATTTT
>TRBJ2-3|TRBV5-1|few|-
CASSSRGETDTQYF
TGCGCCAGCAGCTCCAGAGGGGAGACAGATACGCAGTATTTT
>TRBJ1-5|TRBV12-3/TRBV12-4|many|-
CASSPSPRDQPQHF
TGTGCCAGCAGCCCTTCACCCCGGGATCAGCCCCAGCATTTT
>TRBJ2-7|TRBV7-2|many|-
CASSLAGDGEQYF
TGTGCCAGCAGCTTAGCGGGTGACGGCGAGCAGTACTTC
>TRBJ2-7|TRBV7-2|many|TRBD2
CASSLALSGSYEQYF
TGTGCCAGCAGCTTAGCGCTAAGCGGGAGCTACGAGCAGTACTTC
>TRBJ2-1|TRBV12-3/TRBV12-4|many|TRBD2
CASKVASGGYEQFF
TGTGCCAGCAAGGTGGCTAGCGGGGGTTATGAGCAGTTCTTC
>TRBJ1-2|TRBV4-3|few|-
CASSHAERDGGRGNYGYTF
TGCGCCAGCAGCCATGCCGAACGGGACGGCGGTCGAGGGAACTATGGCTACACCTTC
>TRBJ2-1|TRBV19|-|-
CASSILPGGQEQFF
TGTGCCAGTAGTATCCTCCCCGGTGGGCAGGAGCAGTTCTTC
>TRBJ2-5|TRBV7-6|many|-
CASSLEVGTRKETQYF
TGTGCCAGCAGCTTAGAGGTCGGGACAAGGAAAGAGACCCAGTACTTC
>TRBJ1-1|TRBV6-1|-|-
CASSYVMDTEAFF
TGTGCCAGCAGTTACGTTATGGACACTGAAGCTTTCTTT
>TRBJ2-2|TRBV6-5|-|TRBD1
CASSFSVDRGRGELFF
TGTGCCAGCAGTTTTAGCGTGGACAGGGGCCGGGGGGAGCTGTTTTTT
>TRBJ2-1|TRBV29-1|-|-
CSAVESWSANEQFF
TGCAGCGCCGTTGAGTCATGGAGTGCAAATGAGCAGTTCTTC
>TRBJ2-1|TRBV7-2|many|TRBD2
CASSFAWGLAGFEQFF
TGTGCCAGCAGCTTCGCGTGGGGACTAGCGGGTTTTGAGCAGTTCTTC
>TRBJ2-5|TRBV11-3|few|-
CASSQGQRETQYF
TGTGCCAGCAGCCAAGGACAGAGAGAGACCCAGTACTTC
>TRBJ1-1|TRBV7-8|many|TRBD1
CASRRDRFLGGEAFF
TGTGCCAGCAGGAGGGACAGATTTTTAGGTGGTGAAGCTTTCTTT
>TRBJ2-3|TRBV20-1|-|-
CSARALTPDTQYF
TGCAGTGCTAGGGCCCTGACCCCAGATACGCAGTATTTT
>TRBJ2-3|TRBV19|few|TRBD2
CASRISNSGPSTDTQYF
TGTGCCAGTAGGATCTCCAATAGCGGGCCCAGCACAGATACGCAGTATTTT
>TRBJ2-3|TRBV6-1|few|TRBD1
CASSSLQGITDTQYF
TGTGCCAGCAGTTCCTTACAGGGGATAACAGATACGCAGTATTTT
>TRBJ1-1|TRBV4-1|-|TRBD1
CASSQDGTGPRYGNTEAFF
TGCGCCAGCAGCCAAGATGGGACAGGGCCACGTTATGGGAACACTGAAGCTTTCTTT
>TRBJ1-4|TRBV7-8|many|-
CASSLAWLTGRGDEKLFF
TGTGCCAGCAGCTTAGCTTGGCTTACAGGGAGAGGGGATGAAAAACTGTTTTTT